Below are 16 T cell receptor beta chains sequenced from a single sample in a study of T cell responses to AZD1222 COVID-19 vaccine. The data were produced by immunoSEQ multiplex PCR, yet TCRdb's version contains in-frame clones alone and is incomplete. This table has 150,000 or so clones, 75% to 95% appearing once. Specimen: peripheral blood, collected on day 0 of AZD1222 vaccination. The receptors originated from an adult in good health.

CDR3 sequence (DNA): TGTGCCAGTAGTGCAGGGGGGGGGCCCGGCACAGATACGCAGTATTTT. This encodes CASSAGGGPGTDTQYF. The genes are TRBV19 and TRBJ2-3; possibly TRBD1 or TRBD2 for D (7 bases each). Trimming removed 5 bases from V and 1 base from J, with 16 bases in between. The CDR3 contains 16 residues. The germline V gene encodes CDR1 LNHDA and CDR2 SQIVND (reference sequence).

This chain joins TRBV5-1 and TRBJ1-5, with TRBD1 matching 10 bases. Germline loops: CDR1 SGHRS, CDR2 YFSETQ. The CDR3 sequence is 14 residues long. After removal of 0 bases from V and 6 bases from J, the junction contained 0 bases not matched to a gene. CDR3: CASSLGDRGQPQHF. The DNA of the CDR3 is TGCGCCAGCAGCTTGGGGGACAGGGGTCAGCCCCAGCATTTT.

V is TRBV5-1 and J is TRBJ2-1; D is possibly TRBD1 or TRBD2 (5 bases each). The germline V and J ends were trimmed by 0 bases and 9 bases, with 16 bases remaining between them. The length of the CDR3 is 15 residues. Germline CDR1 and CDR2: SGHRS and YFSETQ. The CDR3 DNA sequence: TGCGCCAGCAGCTTGGGAGGGGTCGGTTTCGGTGAGCAGTTCTTC. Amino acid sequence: CASSLGGVGFGEQFF.

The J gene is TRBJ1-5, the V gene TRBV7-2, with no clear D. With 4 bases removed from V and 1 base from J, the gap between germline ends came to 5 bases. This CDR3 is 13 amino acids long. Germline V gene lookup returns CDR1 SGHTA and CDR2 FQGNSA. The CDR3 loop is CASSWGSNQPQHF. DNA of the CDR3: TGTGCCAGCAGCTGGGGAAGCAATCAGCCCCAGCATTTT.

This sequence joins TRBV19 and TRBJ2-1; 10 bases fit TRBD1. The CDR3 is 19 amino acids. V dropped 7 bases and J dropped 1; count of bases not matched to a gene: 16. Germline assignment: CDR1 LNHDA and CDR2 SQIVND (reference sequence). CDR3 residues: CASTASSWDRGPSYNEQFF. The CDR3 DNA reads TGTGCCAGTACCGCTTCATCGTGGGACAGGGGCCCATCCTACAATGAGCAGTTCTTC.

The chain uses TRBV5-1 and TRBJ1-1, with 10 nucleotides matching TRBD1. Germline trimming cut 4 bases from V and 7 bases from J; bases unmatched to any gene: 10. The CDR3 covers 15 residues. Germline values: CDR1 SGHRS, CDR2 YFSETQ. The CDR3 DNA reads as TGCGCCAGCAGCCTCAAGGGGACAGGGGAAATTGAAGCTTTCTTT. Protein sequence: CASSLKGTGEIEAFF.

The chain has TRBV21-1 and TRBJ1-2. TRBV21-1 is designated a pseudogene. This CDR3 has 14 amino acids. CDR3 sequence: CASSNNSVRYGYTF. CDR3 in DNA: TGTGCCAGCAGCAACAACAGCGTTCGCTATGGCTACACCTTC.

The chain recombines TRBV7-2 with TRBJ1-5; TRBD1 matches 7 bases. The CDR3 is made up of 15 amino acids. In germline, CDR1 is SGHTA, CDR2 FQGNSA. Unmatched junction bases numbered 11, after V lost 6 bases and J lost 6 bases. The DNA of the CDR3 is TGTGCCAGCAGACTTACAGGGGTAAATCTTCAGCCCCAGCATTTT. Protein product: CASRLTGVNLQPQHF.

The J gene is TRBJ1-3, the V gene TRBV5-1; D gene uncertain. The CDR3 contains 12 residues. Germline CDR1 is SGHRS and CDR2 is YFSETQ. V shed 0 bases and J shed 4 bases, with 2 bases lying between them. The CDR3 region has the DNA TGCGCCAGCAGCTTGGAGGGAAACACCATATATTTT. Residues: CASSLEGNTIYF.

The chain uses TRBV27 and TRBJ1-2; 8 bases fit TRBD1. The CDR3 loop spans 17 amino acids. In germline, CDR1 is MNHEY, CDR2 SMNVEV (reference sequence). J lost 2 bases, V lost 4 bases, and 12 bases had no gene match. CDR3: CASSSRQGWSKNYGYTF. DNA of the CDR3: TGTGCCAGCAGTTCGAGACAGGGGTGGTCAAAAAACTATGGCTACACCTTC.

Here the CDR3 DNA reads TGTGCCAGCAGCTCGCAGGGTCACAATCAGCCCCAGCATTTT. This gives the protein CASSSQGHNQPQHF. The gene calls are TRBV7-2 and TRBJ1-5; D possibly corresponds to TRBD1 (5 bases). Trimming stripped 4 bases from V and 3 bases from J, with 10 bases between. The CDR3 is 14 amino acids. Germline V gene sequence: CDR1 SGHTA, CDR2 FQGNSA.

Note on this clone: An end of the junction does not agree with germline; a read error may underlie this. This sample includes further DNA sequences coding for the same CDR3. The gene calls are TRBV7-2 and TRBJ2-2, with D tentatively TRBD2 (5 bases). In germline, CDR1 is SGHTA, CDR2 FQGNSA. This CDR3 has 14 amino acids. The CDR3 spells CASSSTSVTGELFF. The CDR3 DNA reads TGTGCCAGCAGCTCCACCTCGGTCACCGGGGAGTTGTTTTTT.

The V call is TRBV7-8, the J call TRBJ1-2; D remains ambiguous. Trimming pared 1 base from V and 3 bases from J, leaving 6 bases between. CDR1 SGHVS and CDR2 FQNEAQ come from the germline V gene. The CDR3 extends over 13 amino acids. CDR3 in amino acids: CASSLGTDYGYTF. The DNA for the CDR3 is TGTGCCAGCAGCTTAGGGACGGACTATGGCTACACCTTC. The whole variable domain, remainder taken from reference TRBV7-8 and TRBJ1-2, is GAGVSQSPRYKVAKRGQDVALRCDPISGHVSLFWYQQALGQGPEFLTYFQNEAQLDKSGLPSDRFFAERPEGSVSTLKIQRTQQEDSAVYLCASSLGTDYGYTFGSGTRLTVV.

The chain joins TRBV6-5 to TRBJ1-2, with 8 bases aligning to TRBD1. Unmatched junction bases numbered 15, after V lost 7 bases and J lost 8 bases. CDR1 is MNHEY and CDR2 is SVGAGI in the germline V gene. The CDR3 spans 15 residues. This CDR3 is CASTGTGTPSWGYTF. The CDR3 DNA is TGTGCCAGCACTGGGACAGGTACTCCCTCGTGGGGCTACACCTTC.

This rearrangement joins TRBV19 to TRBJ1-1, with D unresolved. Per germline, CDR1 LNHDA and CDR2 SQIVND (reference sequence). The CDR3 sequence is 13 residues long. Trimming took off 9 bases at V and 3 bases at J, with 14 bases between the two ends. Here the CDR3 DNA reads TGTGCCAGCCGAGCGTCCTCGGACACTGAAGCTTTCTTT. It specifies CASRASSDTEAFF.

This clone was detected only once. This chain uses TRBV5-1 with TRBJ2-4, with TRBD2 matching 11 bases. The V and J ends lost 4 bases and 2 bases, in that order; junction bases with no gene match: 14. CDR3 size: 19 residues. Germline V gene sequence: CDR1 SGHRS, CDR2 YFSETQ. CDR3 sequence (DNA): TGCGCCAGCAGCCACGGACGGTTAACTAGCGGGGGAACCAAAAACATTCAGTACTTC. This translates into CASSHGRLTSGGTKNIQYF. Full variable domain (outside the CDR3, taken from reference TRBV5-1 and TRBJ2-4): KAGVTQTPRYLIKTRGQQVTLSCSPISGHRSVSWYQQTPGQGLQFLFEYFSETQRNKGNFPGRFSGRQFSNSRSEMNVSTLELGDSALYLCASSHGRLTSGGTKNIQYFGAGTRLSVL.